Listed here is a single TCR beta chain. Its antigen is undetermined. Specimens held roughly 0.95-11 million cryopreserved PBMC prior to DNA extraction. The data were obtained in a study of long-term antiretroviral therapy in people with HIV. Broader study findings: After ART, diversity increased yet remained lower than transplant donor controls. In HIV, the repertoires covered a tighter span of CDR3 lengths than in controls.

The germline V gene has CDR1 MGHDK and CDR2 SYGVNS. This CDR3 has 13 residues. Trimming removed 2 bases at V and 4 bases at J, with 8 bases between. Samples were assayed with immunoSEQ v3.0 at survey level. TCRdb's copy holds only in-frame clones and misses some; the assay was immunoSEQ multiplex PCR. This table holds tens of thousands of clones, approximately 80% found once. This specimen was unsorted PBMCs, taken 0.7 years before starting antiretroviral therapy. The clonotype comes from a man younger than 40 with HIV. V gene TRBV25-1 combines with J gene TRBJ1-2; D remains ambiguous. As DNA, the CDR3 is TGTGCCAGCAGTGAAGCACGCGGCTATGGCTACACCTTC. It is translated as CASSEARGYGYTF.